This TCR beta chain was obtained from a study of blood T cells in healthy people across ages. Study at large: Using template switching, researchers captured about one barcoded beta molecule for each two T cells.

This CDR3 is built from 12 residues. V shed 8 bases, J shed 4 bases, and the junction held 4 bases outside the gene matches. Germline values: CDR1 MNHEY, CDR2 SVGAGI. Samples each had at least 6 micrograms of total RNA extracted. A second PCR of about 7 to 11 cycles used a sample-barcoded 5' primer and a J-beta primer mix. All cDNA molecules were each tagged by a template-switch adaptor with 12 random nucleotides. Using its own MiXCR run on the 5' RACE reads, TCRdb lists one record per CDR3 protein. Here the sample spans about 1.4 million distinct CDR3 sequences, 59% being singletons. The source of this sequence is a man younger than 35 in good health. The V and J genes are TRBV6-5 and TRBJ2-5; TRBD1 matches 7 bases. Material for sequencing was blood. As DNA, the CDR3 is TGTGCCAGCGGGCACAGGGGAGAGACCCAGTACTTC. Translation: CASGHRGETQYF.